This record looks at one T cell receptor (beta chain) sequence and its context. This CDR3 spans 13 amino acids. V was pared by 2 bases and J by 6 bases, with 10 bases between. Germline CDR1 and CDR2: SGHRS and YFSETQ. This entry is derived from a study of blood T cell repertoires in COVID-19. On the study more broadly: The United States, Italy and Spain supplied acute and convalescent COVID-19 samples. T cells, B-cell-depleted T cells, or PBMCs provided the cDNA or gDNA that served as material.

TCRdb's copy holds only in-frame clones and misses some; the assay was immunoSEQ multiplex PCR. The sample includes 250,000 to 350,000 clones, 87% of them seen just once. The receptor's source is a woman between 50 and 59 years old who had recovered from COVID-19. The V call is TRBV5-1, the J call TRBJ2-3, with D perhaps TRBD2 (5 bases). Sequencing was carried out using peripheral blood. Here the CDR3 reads CASSFGGSDTQYF. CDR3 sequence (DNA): TGCGCCAGCAGCTTTGGAGGTTCCGATACGCAGTATTTT.